A single sample is the source of the 24 T cell receptor beta chains below, sequenced in a study of Ad26.COV2.S vaccination and SARS-CoV-2 variants. Assay: immunoSEQ multiplex PCR; the TCRdb copy retains only in-frame clones and omits some. The sample contains fewer than 900,000 clones, 89% of which appear only once. Treatment denoted: around 19 received Ad26.COV2.S at low or high dose, single or two shots; roughly five received placebo; per-sample allocation not given. Day 63 after the first vaccine or placebo injection was the time point for sampling. Specimen: peripheral blood, collected in a trial of Ad26.COV2.S vaccine versus placebo. The receptors were gathered from a person between 18 and 65 years old who received the Ad26.COV2.S COVID-19 vaccine or a placebo.

This chain links TRBV6-5 with TRBJ2-7; TRBD2 matches 10 bases. The CDR3 runs to 15 residues. With 2 bases clipped from V and 3 bases from J, the junction kept 4 bases outside the gene matches. Germline values: CDR1 MNHEY, CDR2 SVGAGI. Here the CDR3 DNA reads TGTGCCAGCAGTTACGGCGCTAGCGGGGGCTACGAGCAGTACTTC. Translation: CASSYGASGGYEQYF.

In its sample, this clone was seen once. J is TRBJ1-2 and V is TRBV10-3, with D perhaps matching TRBD1 (6 bases). Germline CDR1 is ENHRY and CDR2 is SYGVKD. V shed 3 bases and J shed 8 bases, with 10 bases lying between them. This CDR3 contains 12 residues. CDR3: CAISDPGEGYTF. The CDR3, as DNA: TGTGCCATCAGTGACCCAGGGGAGGGCTACACCTTC.

This clone came up a few times. The V gene is TRBV5-1, the J gene TRBJ1-2, with 10 positions matching TRBD1. Germline trimming cut 0 bases from V and 7 bases from J; bases unmatched to any gene: 9. CDR3 length: 16 residues. CDR1 and CDR2 from the germline V gene are SGHRS and YFSETQ. This chain's CDR3 is CASSLGTGTGAGGYTF. In DNA form, the CDR3 reads TGCGCCAGCAGCTTGGGTACCGGGACAGGGGCCGGTGGCTACACCTTC. The whole variable domain, filled in from reference TRBV5-1 and TRBJ1-2, reads KAGVTQTPRYLIKTRGQQVTLSCSPISGHRSVSWYQQTPGQGLQFLFEYFSETQRNKGNFPGRFSGRQFSNSRSEMNVSTLELGDSALYLCASSLGTGTGAGGYTFGSGTRLTVV.

The rearrangement uses TRBV27 and TRBJ2-7; 10 bases agree with TRBD1. Trimming at V came to 6 bases and at J to 2 bases, leaving 4 bases not matched to a gene. CDR1 is MNHEY, CDR2 SMNVEV, per germline (reference sequence). This CDR3 is built from 14 residues. Written as DNA, the CDR3 is TGTGCCAGCAGCCGGGACAGGGGACCCTACGAGCAGTACTTC. Encoded protein: CASSRDRGPYEQYF.

This clone was found once. This chain joins TRBV14 and TRBJ2-5; 13 bases agree with TRBD2. J lost 2 bases, V lost 6 bases, and 3 bases had no gene match. The CDR3 consists of 15 residues. Germline lookup yields CDR1 SGHDN and CDR2 FVKESK. The chain's CDR3 is CASSRTSGGQETQYF. In nucleotides, the CDR3 is TGTGCCAGCAGTAGGACTAGCGGGGGACAAGAGACCCAGTACTTC.

This clone was counted between two and nine times. The chain is built from TRBV7-2 and TRBJ2-7; 7 bases are a match to TRBD2. The germline CDR1 and CDR2 sequences are SGHTA and FQGNSA. The CDR3 loop spans 16 amino acids. Trimming removed 4 bases from V and 1 base from J; junction bases left unmatched: 10. The CDR3 nucleotides read TGTGCCAGCAGCTCGCTGGGGGGACTAAATTCCTACGAGCAGTACTTC. Translation gives CASSSLGGLNSYEQYF.

The sample holds one count of this clone. The rearrangement joins TRBV10-3 to TRBJ1-5; D gene ambiguous. V was trimmed by 5 bases and J by 7 bases, leaving 9 bases between them. The CDR3 runs to 12 residues. Per germline, CDR1 ENHRY and CDR2 SYGVKD. Written as DNA, the CDR3 is TGTGCCATCAGTCCGCGGGGACAGCCCCAGCATTTT. It codes for CAISPRGQPQHF.

V and J are TRBV15 and TRBJ1-1; D gene ambiguous. The CDR3 loop spans 13 amino acids. The germline V gene encodes CDR1 LNHNV and CDR2 YYDKDF (reference sequence). The V and J ends lost 2 bases and 0 bases respectively, with 4 bases between them. This CDR3 reads CATSRTVNTEAFF. The CDR3 nucleotides read TGTGCCACCAGCAGAACGGTGAACACTGAAGCTTTCTTT.

This chain connects TRBV18 to TRBJ1-1, with D perhaps matching TRBD1 (6 bases). The CDR3 has 16 residues. Germline CDR1 KGHSH, CDR2 LQKENI. Trimming pared 3 bases from V and 4 bases from J, leaving 18 bases between. In DNA form, the CDR3 reads TGTGCCAGCTCACCGAACGGGCAGGGGCTGGTCACTGAAGCTTTCTTT. Its protein product is CASSPNGQGLVTEAFF.

The V call is TRBV14, the J call TRBJ2-1; maybe TRBD2 (5 bases). The V end was cut by 3 bases, the J end by 0 bases, with 9 bases between. The CDR3 is 15 residues long. Germline-derived CDR1 and CDR2 are SGHDN and FVKESK. The CDR3 protein is CASSHGLYSYNEQFF. Here the CDR3 DNA reads TGTGCCAGCAGCCACGGACTCTACTCCTACAATGAGCAGTTCTTC.

The chain couples TRBV5-4 to TRBJ1-4; D ambiguous. Looked up from germline, CDR1 is SGHNT and CDR2 is YYREEE (reference sequence). The CDR3 has 15 residues. Trimming took off 3 bases at V and 6 bases at J, with 15 bases between the two ends. The CDR3 sequence is CASSWEGRGDEKLFF. In DNA, the CDR3 is TGTGCCAGCAGCTGGGAGGGTCGTGGGGATGAAAAACTGTTTTTT.

V usage is TRBV12-3 or TRBV12-4 and J usage is TRBJ2-1, with unresolved D. The CDR3 sequence is 13 residues long. Trimming took 7 bases from V and 4 from J, leaving 11 bases between them. The CDR3 DNA reads as TGTGCCAGCACCGACGAGCCATACAATGAGCAGTTCTTC. It specifies CASTDEPYNEQFF.

V gene TRBV18 combines with J gene TRBJ1-4; D is perhaps TRBD1 (6 bases). The CDR3 is made up of 15 amino acids. In germline, CDR1 is KGHSH, CDR2 LQKENI. With 1 base removed from V and 6 bases from J, the gap between germline ends came to 12 bases. In DNA form, the CDR3 reads TGTGCCAGCTCACCACGGGGGCTAGCGGATGAAAAACTGTTTTTT. It specifies CASSPRGLADEKLFF.

The V call is TRBV10-2, the J call TRBJ2-3; D remains ambiguous. V was trimmed by 6 bases and J by 5 bases, leaving 6 bases between them. CDR3 length: 11 residues. CDR1 is WSHSY, CDR2 SAAADI, per germline. The CDR3 coding sequence is TGCGCCAGCAGCCAAGGAGATACGCAGTATTTT. This translates into CASSQGDTQYF.

The rearrangement links TRBV11-2 to TRBJ2-7, with 10 nucleotides matching TRBD1. Germline CDR1 is SGHAT and CDR2 is FQNNGV. This CDR3 comprises 15 residues. V was pared by 6 bases and J by 5 bases, with 10 bases of the junction left unmatched. The CDR3 loop reads CASRLRQGAFNEQYF. The CDR3 DNA sequence: TGTGCCAGCAGGCTCAGACAGGGGGCGTTCAACGAGCAGTACTTC.

The V call is TRBV27, the J call TRBJ1-3; D uncertain. This CDR3 is 15 amino acids long. Germline V gene lookup returns CDR1 MNHEY and CDR2 SMNVEV (reference sequence). The V end lost 0 bases, the J end lost 1 base, and 7 bases lay between the germline ends. CDR3 sequence reads: CASSLSAISGNTIYF. CDR3 DNA: TGTGCCAGCAGTTTATCGGCCATATCTGGAAACACCATATATTTT.

CDR3 residues: CASSTGVEHQPQHF. As DNA, the CDR3 is TGTGCCAGCTCGACGGGGGTAGAGCATCAGCCCCAGCATTTT. J is TRBJ1-5 and V is TRBV18; tentative D call: TRBD1 (5 bases). This CDR3 spans 14 amino acids. Germline assignment: CDR1 KGHSH and CDR2 LQKENI. The V and J ends lost 6 bases and 5 bases respectively, with 14 bases between them.

The chain is built from TRBV7-2 and TRBJ1-1; possibly TRBD1 for D (5 bases). Looked up from germline, CDR1 is SGHTA and CDR2 is FQGNSA. The CDR3 length is 15 residues. Trimming pared 3 bases from V and 1 base from J, leaving 12 bases between. The CDR3 protein is CASSLEGTANTEAFF. The CDR3 nucleotides read TGTGCCAGCAGCTTGGAGGGGACGGCGAACACTGAAGCTTTCTTT. Looking up the rest from reference TRBV7-2 and TRBJ1-1 gives the full variable domain: GAGVSQSPSNKVTEKGKDVELRCDPISGHTALYWYRQSLGQGLEFLIYFQGNSAPDKSGLPSDRFSAERTGGSVSTLTIQRTQQEDSAVYLCASSLEGTANTEAFFGQGTRLTVV.

A few counts support this clone. The chain couples TRBV7-6 to TRBJ2-1; 8 positions agree with TRBD1. The trim removed 4 bases at V and 7 bases at J, leaving 6 bases unmatched. This CDR3 comprises 14 residues. Germline lookup yields CDR1 SGHVS and CDR2 FNYEAQ. For the CDR3, the DNA is TGTGCCAGCAGCTCTCAGGGGGCGCAGAATGAGCAGTTCTTC. This codes for CASSSQGAQNEQFF.

This chain connects TRBV6-4 to TRBJ1-6, with D possibly TRBD1 on 5 matching bases. Germline loops: CDR1 MRHNA, CDR2 SNTAGT. The V end was cut by 6 bases, the J end by 0 bases, with 9 bases between. The CDR3 contains 15 residues. CDR3 in amino acids: CASRGGSSYNSPLHF. The DNA for the CDR3 is TGTGCCAGCAGGGGGGGAAGCTCCTATAATTCACCCCTCCACTTT.

This sequence joins TRBV7-2 and TRBJ2-4; the match to TRBD2 covers 8 bases. CDR1 and CDR2 (germline): SGHTA, FQGNSA. This CDR3 is built from 15 residues. V gave up 1 base and J gave up 6 bases; unmatched junction bases: 5. The chain's CDR3 is CASSLGTSRGNIQYF. The DNA for the CDR3 is TGTGCCAGCAGCTTAGGGACTAGCAGGGGAAACATTCAGTACTTC.

The genes are TRBV5-4 and TRBJ2-5; 7 bases fit TRBD1. The V gene's germline CDR1 is SGHNT and CDR2 YYREEE (reference sequence). J gave up 2 bases and V 0 bases, and 4 bases lay outside the gene matches. The CDR3 sequence is 15 residues long. This CDR3 is CASSLEQGLQETQYF. The CDR3 nucleotides read TGTGCCAGCAGCTTGGAACAGGGGCTTCAAGAGACCCAGTACTTC. Supplemented by reference TRBV5-4 and TRBJ2-5, the full variable domain reads ETGVTQSPTHLIKTRGQQVTLRCSSQSGHNTVSWYQQALGQGPQFIFQYYREEENGRGNFPPRFSGLQFPNYSSELNVNALELDDSALYLCASSLEQGLQETQYFGPGTRLLVL.

CDR3 bases: TGTGCCAGCAGCGTAGACGGCAGGAGGTGGCCTGAAGCTTTCTTT. Its protein product is CASSVDGRRWPEAFF. V and J are TRBV9 and TRBJ1-1; D gene uncertain. CDR1 and CDR2 (germline): SGDLS, YYNGEE. Trimming removed 0 bases from V and 6 bases from J, with 15 bases in between. This CDR3 has 15 amino acids.

The chain is built from TRBV6-6 and TRBJ2-1, with D possibly matching TRBD1 (5 bases). Germline V gene sequence: CDR1 MNHNY, CDR2 SVGAGI (reference sequence). Trimming pared 0 bases from V and 8 bases from J, leaving 11 bases between. There are 14 residues in the CDR3. DNA of the CDR3: TGTGCCAGCAGTTACTCAGGGGTCCGGGATGAGCAGTTCTTC. Amino acids: CASSYSGVRDEQFF.